The 21 T cell receptor beta chains given below trace back to one sample, sequenced in a study of technical replicates of blood from a handful of donors (dated by TCRdb to between 2016 and 2019). Library preparation was by the immunoSEQ multiplex PCR assay. Not all clones reach the TCRdb copy of this immuneACCESS table, which keeps in-frame sequences only. Checked studies attribute under half of the gap to unresolved V genes and leave the rest unexplained. Across this sample there are approximately 87,000 clones, with roughly 95% seen only once. Clones ranked in the top ten supply roughly 0.34% of the sample. The sample comprised T cells isolated from PBMCs. These receptors all come from a human donor in good health.

This clone was counted a single time. This CDR3 is CASSLLSPGLAGGGQETQYF. The CDR3 DNA reads TGTGCCAGCAGCCTCCTCTCACCGGGACTAGCGGGAGGAGGTCAAGAGACCCAGTACTTC. This chain joins TRBV7-8 and TRBJ2-5; 15 bases are shared with TRBD2. Germline-derived CDR1 and CDR2 are SGHVS and FQNEAQ. The CDR3 has 20 amino acids. Unmatched junction bases numbered 15, after V lost 5 bases and J lost 2 bases.

The chain links TRBV6-5 to TRBJ2-5, with D maybe TRBD2 (6 bases). V was trimmed by 4 bases and J by 5 bases, leaving 11 bases between them. This CDR3 comprises 13 residues. Germline V gene data show CDR1 as MNHEY and CDR2 as SVGAGI. The DNA of the CDR3 is TGTGCCAGCAGTTTTCCAGGGAGGGAGACCCAGTACTTC. Translated: CASSFPGRETQYF.

The rearrangement uses TRBV19 and TRBJ2-5, with unresolved D. This CDR3 is 12 amino acids long. V gave up 5 bases and J gave up 3 bases, with 7 bases separating them. The germline gives CDR1 LNHDA, CDR2 SQIVND (reference sequence). The CDR3 loop is CASSAAEETQYF. In DNA form, the CDR3 reads TGTGCCAGTAGTGCTGCGGAAGAGACCCAGTACTTC.

In its sample, this clone was seen once. The rearrangement joins TRBV7-8 to TRBJ2-5; 7 positions agree with TRBD2. The CDR3 is 12 residues long. Per germline, CDR1 SGHVS and CDR2 FQNEAQ. V lost 8 bases and J lost 4; bases outside the gene matches: 4. The CDR3 loop is CASAGVGETQYF. CDR3 in DNA: TGTGCCAGCGCGGGAGTCGGAGAGACCCAGTACTTC.

Written as DNA, the CDR3 is TGTGCCAGCAGTTTTGCACAGTCCTACGAGCAGTACTTC. It is translated as CASSFAQSYEQYF. This chain joins TRBV27 and TRBJ2-7; D is unclear. CDR3 size: 13 residues. Trimming removed 3 bases from V and 1 base from J, with 7 bases in between. Germline V gene sequence: CDR1 MNHEY, CDR2 SMNVEV (reference sequence).

V usage is TRBV6-6 and J usage is TRBJ1-2; 7 nucleotides match TRBD1. V lost 6 bases and J lost 6; bases outside the gene matches: 7. CDR1 is MNHNY, CDR2 SVGAGI, per germline (reference sequence). CDR3 length equals 13 residues. The CDR3 loop reads CASSGDSINGYTF. The CDR3 region has the DNA TGTGCCAGCAGCGGGGACAGCATAAATGGCTACACCTTC.

With respect to this clone: Compared with germline, one end of the junction differs, possibly owing to a read error. This sequence joins TRBV7-7 and TRBJ2-3, with TRBD2 identical over 12 bases. The CDR3 is 16 residues long. The V gene's germline CDR1 is SSHAT and CDR2 FNYEAQ (reference sequence). The CDR3: CASSLRLAGVRDTQYF. The CDR3 DNA sequence: TGTGCTAGCAGCTTACGACTAGCGGGAGTAAGAGATACGCAGTATTTT.

The genes are TRBV30 and TRBJ2-1; 14 nucleotides match TRBD2. CDR3 length: 21 amino acids. Germline V lookup: CDR1 GTSNPN, CDR2 SVGIG (reference sequence). V shed 3 bases, J shed 3 bases, and the junction held 19 bases outside the gene matches. CDR3 residues: CAWRGLLPGLAGEGSYNEQFF. The CDR3 coding sequence is TGTGCCTGGAGAGGATTACTACCGGGACTAGCGGGAGAGGGGAGCTACAATGAGCAGTTCTTC.

This clone has only one observation. The chain joins TRBV19 to TRBJ2-3; 7 bases are shared with TRBD2. The CDR3 runs 14 residues. V trimming: 6 bases; J trimming: 1 base; junction bases outside the gene matches: 4. Per germline, CDR1 LNHDA and CDR2 SQIVND (reference sequence). For the CDR3, the DNA is TGTGCCAGTAGGCCTAGCGGTGGCACAGATACGCAGTATTTT. This translates into CASRPSGGTDTQYF.

This clone is a singleton in its sample. The chain carries TRBV6-1 and TRBJ2-5; TRBD1 matches 11 bases. The CDR3 loop spans 16 amino acids. Germline V lookup: CDR1 MNHNS, CDR2 SASEGT. V trimming: 3 bases; J trimming: 5 bases; junction bases outside the gene matches: 8. The CDR3 is CASSDLGQGGRETQYF. Here the CDR3 DNA reads TGTGCCAGCAGTGATCTGGGACAGGGGGGTCGTGAGACCCAGTACTTC.

The rearrangement joins TRBV6-1 to TRBJ2-1; 9 nucleotides match TRBD2. This CDR3 contains 14 residues. V was pared by 6 bases and J by 6 bases, with 6 bases of the junction left unmatched. Germline V gene data show CDR1 as MNHNS and CDR2 as SASEGT. The CDR3 DNA sequence: TGTGCCAGCAGGATAGCGGGAGAGGGCAATGAGCAGTTCTTC. Protein: CASRIAGEGNEQFF.

V usage is TRBV28 and J usage is TRBJ2-1; 10 bases are a match to TRBD1. In germline, CDR1 is MDHEN, CDR2 SYDVKM. This CDR3 has 14 residues. Trimming cost V 5 bases and J 8 bases; bases outside gene matches: 6. CDR3 sequence: CASSPGQGWDEQFF. CDR3 in DNA: TGTGCCAGCAGTCCGGGACAGGGGTGGGATGAGCAGTTCTTC.

The chain combines TRBV19 with TRBJ2-7; 8 bases fit TRBD2. The germline gives CDR1 LNHDA, CDR2 SQIVND (reference sequence). The CDR3 extends over 16 amino acids. The junction had 9 bases not matched to a gene; V was cut back by 5 bases and J by 0 bases. The chain's CDR3 is CASSDVAGTSSYEQYF. CDR3 bases: TGTGCCAGTAGTGATGTAGCCGGGACTAGCTCCTACGAGCAGTACTTC.

V is TRBV18 and J is TRBJ1-3; D is uncertain. The CDR3 contains 15 residues. Germline values: CDR1 KGHSH, CDR2 LQKENI. Trimming shortened V by 3 bases and J by 2 bases, and 11 bases separated the two germline ends. The CDR3 here is CASSPGRLPGNTIYF. The CDR3 DNA reads as TGTGCCAGCTCACCGGGGAGGCTTCCTGGAAACACCATATATTTT. Based on the CDR3 plus reference TRBV18 and TRBJ1-3, the full variable domain is NAGVMQNPRHLVRRRGQEARLRCSPMKGHSHVYWYRQLPEEGLKFMVYLQKENIIDESGMPKERFSAEFPKEGPSILRIQQVVRGDSAAYFCASSPGRLPGNTIYFGEGSWLTVV.

V gene TRBV7-9 combines with J gene TRBJ2-1, with 8 bases fitting TRBD2. Germline V gene data show CDR1 as SEHNR and CDR2 as FQNEAQ (reference sequence). The CDR3 length is 15 residues. V was clipped by 4 bases and J by 9 bases; unmatched bases: 11. The CDR3 loop reads CASSSIKREMIEQFF. Written as DNA, the CDR3 is TGTGCCAGCAGCTCTATAAAGCGGGAGATGATTGAGCAGTTCTTC.

The chain links TRBV9 to TRBJ1-2, with 9 nucleotides matching TRBD1. The CDR3 totals 15 residues. With V trimmed by 3 bases and J by 6 bases, 9 bases remained unmatched. Germline V gene lookup returns CDR1 SGDLS and CDR2 YYNGEE. The CDR3 DNA reads TGTGCCAGCAGCGGTCCCCCGGGACAGGGCAATGGCTACACCTTC. Translating it yields CASSGPPGQGNGYTF.

The chain carries TRBV27 and TRBJ1-5, with 9 bases lining up with TRBD1. Germline lookup yields CDR1 MNHEY and CDR2 SMNVEV (reference sequence). Trimming cost V 7 bases and J 5 bases; bases outside gene matches: 6. The CDR3 extends over 14 amino acids. The CDR3 DNA is TGTGCCAGCAACAAAGGACAGGGGCATCAGCCCCAGCATTTT. Translated, it gives CASNKGQGHQPQHF.

The V call is TRBV4-1, the J call TRBJ1-4; D is ambiguous. The germline V gene has CDR1 MGHRA and CDR2 YSYEKL. The CDR3 spans 15 residues. With 0 bases removed from V and 2 bases from J, the gap between germline ends came to 7 bases. CDR3 coding DNA: TGCGCCAGCAGCCAAGATCAGCGGACTAATGAAAAACTGTTTTTT. This encodes CASSQDQRTNEKLFF.

The genes are TRBV6-1 and TRBJ2-3; D perhaps matches TRBD2 (6 bases). This CDR3 comprises 17 residues. Trimming removed 0 bases at V and 6 bases at J, with 19 bases between. CDR1 and CDR2 (germline): MNHNS, SASEGT. In DNA, the CDR3 is TGTGCCAGCAGTGAAGCTACAATCGGGACTCTATGGGATACGCAGTATTTT. This encodes CASSEATIGTLWDTQYF.

This clone has only one observation. The gene calls are TRBV23-1 and TRBJ1-4; 7 bases map to TRBD1. Being an ORF, TRBV23-1 has a function that is uncertain. Trimming removed 9 bases from V and 6 bases from J; junction bases left unmatched: 7. The CDR3 spans 13 residues. In nucleotides, the CDR3 is TGCGCCAGTAGAGGGACAGAGGATGAAAAACTGTTTTTT. This codes for CASRGTEDEKLFF.

The chain employs TRBV18 and TRBJ2-7; possible D gene TRBD2, 6 bases. CDR3 length equals 17 residues. V lost 1 base to trimming and J lost 4 bases, with 20 bases between them. Germline loops: CDR1 KGHSH, CDR2 LQKENI. CDR3 region: CASSPQRAGLPTYEQYF. The CDR3 DNA is TGTGCCAGCTCACCACAAAGAGCCGGACTACCGACATACGAGCAGTACTTC.